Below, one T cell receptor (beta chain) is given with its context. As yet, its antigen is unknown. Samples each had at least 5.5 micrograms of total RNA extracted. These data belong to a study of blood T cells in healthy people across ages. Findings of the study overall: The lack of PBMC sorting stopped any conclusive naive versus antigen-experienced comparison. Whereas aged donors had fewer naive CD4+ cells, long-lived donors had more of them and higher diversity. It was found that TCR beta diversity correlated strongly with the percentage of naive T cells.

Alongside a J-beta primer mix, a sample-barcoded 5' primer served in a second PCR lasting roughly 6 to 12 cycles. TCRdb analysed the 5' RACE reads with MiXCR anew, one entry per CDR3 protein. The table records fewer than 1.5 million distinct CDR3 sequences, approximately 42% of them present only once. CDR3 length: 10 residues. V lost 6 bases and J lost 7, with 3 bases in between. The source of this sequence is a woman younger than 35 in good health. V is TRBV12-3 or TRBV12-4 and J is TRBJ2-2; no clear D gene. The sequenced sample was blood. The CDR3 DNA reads TGTGCCAGCAGGCACGGGGAGCTGTTTTTT. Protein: CASRHGELFF.